This TCR beta chain is from a study of T cell responses to AZD1222 COVID-19 vaccine. Broader study findings: Nearly half of spike-specific TCRs reportedly target unmutated variant regions.

Sequencing was performed with immunoSEQ multiplex PCR; in TCRdb, only in-frame clones are kept and a portion is missing. Of about 94,000 clones in the sample, approximately 90% were seen once. The germline V and J ends were trimmed by 0 bases and 7 bases, with 13 bases remaining between them. The CDR3 consists of 15 residues. Germline V gene lookup returns CDR1 MGHRA and CDR2 YSYEKL. This clone was counted only a few times. Antigen specificity is unknown. Sample: peripheral blood, taken on day 0 of AZD1222 vaccination. The source is an adult in good health. V gene TRBV4-1 combines with J gene TRBJ1-5; D gene unclear. The CDR3 sequence: CASSQDREHTQPQHF. The CDR3 bases are TGCGCCAGCAGCCAAGATCGGGAGCATACGCAGCCCCAGCATTTT.